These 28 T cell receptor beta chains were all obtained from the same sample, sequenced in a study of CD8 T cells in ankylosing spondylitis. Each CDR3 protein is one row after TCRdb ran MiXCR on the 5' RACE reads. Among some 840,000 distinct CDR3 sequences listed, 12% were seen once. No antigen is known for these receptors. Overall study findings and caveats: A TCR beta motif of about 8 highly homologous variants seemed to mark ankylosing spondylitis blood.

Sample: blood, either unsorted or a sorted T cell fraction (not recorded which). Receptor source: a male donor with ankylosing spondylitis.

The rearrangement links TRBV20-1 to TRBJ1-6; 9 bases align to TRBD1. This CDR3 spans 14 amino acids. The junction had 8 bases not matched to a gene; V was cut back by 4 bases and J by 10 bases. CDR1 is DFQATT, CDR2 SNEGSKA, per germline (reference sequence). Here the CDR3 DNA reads TGCAGTGCTAACAGGGGGCTAGTCGGATCACCCCTCCACTTT. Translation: CSANRGLVGSPLHF.

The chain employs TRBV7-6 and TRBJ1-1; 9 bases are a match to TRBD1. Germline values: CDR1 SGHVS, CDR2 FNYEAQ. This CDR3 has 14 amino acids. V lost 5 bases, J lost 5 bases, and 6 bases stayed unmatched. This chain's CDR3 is CASSAGQGRTEAFF. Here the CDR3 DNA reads TGTGCCAGCAGCGCCGGACAGGGGAGGACTGAAGCTTTCTTT.

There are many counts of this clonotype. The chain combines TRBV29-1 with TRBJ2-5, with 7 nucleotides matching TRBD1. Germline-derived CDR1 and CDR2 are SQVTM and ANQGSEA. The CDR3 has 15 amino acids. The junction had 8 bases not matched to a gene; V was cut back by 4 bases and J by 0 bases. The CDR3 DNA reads TGCAGCGTTGCCCAATGGGACAGAGACCAAGAGACCCAGTACTTC. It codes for CSVAQWDRDQETQYF.

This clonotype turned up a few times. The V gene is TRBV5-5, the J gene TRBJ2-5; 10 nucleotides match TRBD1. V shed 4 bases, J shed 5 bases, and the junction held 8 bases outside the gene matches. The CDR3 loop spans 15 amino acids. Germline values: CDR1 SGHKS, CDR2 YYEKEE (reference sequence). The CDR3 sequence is CASSKTTGGGETQYF. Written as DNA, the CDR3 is TGTGCCAGCAGCAAAACGACAGGGGGCGGCGAGACCCAGTACTTC.

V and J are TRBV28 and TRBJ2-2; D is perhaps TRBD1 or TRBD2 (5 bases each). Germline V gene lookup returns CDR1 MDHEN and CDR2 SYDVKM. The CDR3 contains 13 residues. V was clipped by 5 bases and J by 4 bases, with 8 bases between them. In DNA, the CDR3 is TGTGCCAGCAGTAAGAGGGGCACCGGGGAGCTGTTTTTT. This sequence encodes CASSKRGTGELFF. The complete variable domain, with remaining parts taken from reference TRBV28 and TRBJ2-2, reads DVKVTQSSRYLVKRTGEKVFLECVQDMDHENMFWYRQDPGLGLRLIYFSYDVKMKEKGDIPEGYSVSREKKERFSLILESASTNQTSMYLCASSKRGTGELFFGEGSRLTVL.

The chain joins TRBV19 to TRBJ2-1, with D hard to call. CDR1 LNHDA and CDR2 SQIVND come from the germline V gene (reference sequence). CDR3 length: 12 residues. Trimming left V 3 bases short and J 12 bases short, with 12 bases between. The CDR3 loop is CASSIGRVRQFF. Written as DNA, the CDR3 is TGTGCCAGTAGTATTGGTCGGGTTAGGCAGTTCTTC. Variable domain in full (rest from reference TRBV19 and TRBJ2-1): DGGITQSPKYLFRKEGQNVTLSCEQNLNHDAMYWYRQDPGQGLRLIYYSQIVNDFQKGDIAEGYSVSREKKESFPLTVTSAQKNPTAFYLCASSIGRVRQFFGPGTRLTVL.

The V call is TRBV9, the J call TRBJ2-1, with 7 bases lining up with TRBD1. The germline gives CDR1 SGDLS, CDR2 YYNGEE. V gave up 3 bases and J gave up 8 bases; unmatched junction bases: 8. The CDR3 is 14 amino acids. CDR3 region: CASSGRTGVDEQFF. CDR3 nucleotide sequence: TGTGCCAGCAGCGGGAGGACAGGAGTCGATGAGCAGTTCTTC.

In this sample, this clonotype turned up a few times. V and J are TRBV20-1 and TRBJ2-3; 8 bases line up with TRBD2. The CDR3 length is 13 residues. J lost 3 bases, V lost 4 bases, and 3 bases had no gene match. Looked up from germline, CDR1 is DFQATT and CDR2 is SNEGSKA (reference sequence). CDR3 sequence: CSAKGLGTDTQYF. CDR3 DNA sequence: TGCAGTGCTAAGGGACTAGGGACAGATACGCAGTATTTT.

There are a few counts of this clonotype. The CDR3 nucleotides read TGCGCCAGCAGCAAGGGTCCGGGACTTGGGGACACCGGGGAGCTGTTTTTT. Translated, it gives CASSKGPGLGDTGELFF. This chain uses TRBV5-1 with TRBJ2-2, with a tentative D call TRBD2 (6 bases). Germline CDR1 SGHRS, CDR2 YFSETQ. The CDR3 totals 17 residues. Trimming removed 4 bases at V and 3 bases at J, with 19 bases between.

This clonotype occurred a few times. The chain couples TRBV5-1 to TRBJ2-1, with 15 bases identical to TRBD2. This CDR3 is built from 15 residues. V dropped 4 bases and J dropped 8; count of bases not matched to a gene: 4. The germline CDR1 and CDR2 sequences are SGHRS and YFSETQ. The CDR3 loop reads CASSEGLAGGDEQFF. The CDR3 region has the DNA TGCGCCAGCAGCGAGGGACTAGCGGGGGGCGATGAGCAGTTCTTC.

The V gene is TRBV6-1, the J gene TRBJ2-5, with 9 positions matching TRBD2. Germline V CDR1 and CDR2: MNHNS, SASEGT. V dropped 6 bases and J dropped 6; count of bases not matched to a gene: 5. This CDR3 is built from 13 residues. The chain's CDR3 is CASRRTSEKTQYF. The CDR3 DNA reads TGTGCCAGCAGACGGACTAGCGAAAAGACCCAGTACTTC.

CDR3 coding DNA: TGTGCCAGCAGCTTCCCAGGGGGGAGCGCCGAGACCCAGTACTTC. Translated, it gives CASSFPGGSAETQYF. The chain is built from TRBV7-8 and TRBJ2-5; possible D gene TRBD1, 7 bases. Germline CDR1 SGHVS, CDR2 FQNEAQ. The CDR3 is 15 amino acids. Deletions cut 3 bases from V and 5 bases from J, with 16 bases between.

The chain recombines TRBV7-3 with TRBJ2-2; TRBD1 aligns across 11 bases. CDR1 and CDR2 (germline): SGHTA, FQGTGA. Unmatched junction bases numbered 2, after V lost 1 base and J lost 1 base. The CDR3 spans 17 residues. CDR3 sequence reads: CASSLSGTGGNTGELFF. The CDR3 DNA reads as TGTGCCAGCAGCTTAAGCGGGACAGGGGGGAACACCGGGGAGCTGTTTTTT.

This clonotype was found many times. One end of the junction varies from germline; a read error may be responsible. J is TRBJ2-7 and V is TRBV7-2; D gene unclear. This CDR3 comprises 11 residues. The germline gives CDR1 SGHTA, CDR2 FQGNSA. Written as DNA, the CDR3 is TGCGCCAGCAGCTTCTCCTACGAGCAGTACTTC. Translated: CASSFSYEQYF.

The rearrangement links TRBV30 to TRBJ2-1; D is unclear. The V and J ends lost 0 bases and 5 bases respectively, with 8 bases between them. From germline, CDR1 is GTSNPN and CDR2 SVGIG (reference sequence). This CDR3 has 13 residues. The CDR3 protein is CAWSVQRDNEQFF. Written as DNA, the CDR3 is TGTGCCTGGAGTGTTCAACGTGACAATGAGCAGTTCTTC.

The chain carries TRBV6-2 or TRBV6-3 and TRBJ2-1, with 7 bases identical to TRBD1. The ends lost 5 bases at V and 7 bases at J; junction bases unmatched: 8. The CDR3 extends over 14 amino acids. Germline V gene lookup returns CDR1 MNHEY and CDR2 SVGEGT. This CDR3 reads CASSPITGANEQFF. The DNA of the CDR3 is TGTGCCAGCAGTCCGATTACAGGGGCAAATGAGCAGTTCTTC.

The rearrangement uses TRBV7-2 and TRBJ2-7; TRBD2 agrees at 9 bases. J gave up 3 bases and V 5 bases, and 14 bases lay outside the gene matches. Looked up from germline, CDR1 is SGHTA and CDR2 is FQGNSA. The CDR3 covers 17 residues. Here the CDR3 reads CASSLTSGRLGFYEQYF. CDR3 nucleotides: TGTGCCAGCAGCCTCACCAGCGGGAGGCTAGGATTCTACGAGCAGTACTTC. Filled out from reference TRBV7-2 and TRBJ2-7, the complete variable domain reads GAGVSQSPSNKVTEKGKDVELRCDPISGHTALYWYRQSLGQGLEFLIYFQGNSAPDKSGLPSDRFSAERTGGSVSTLTIQRTQQEDSAVYLCASSLTSGRLGFYEQYFGPGTRLTVT.

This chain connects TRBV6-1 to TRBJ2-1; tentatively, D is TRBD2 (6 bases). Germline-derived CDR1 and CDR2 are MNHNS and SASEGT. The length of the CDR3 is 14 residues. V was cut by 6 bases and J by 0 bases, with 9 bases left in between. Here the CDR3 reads CASRGAGSYNEQFF. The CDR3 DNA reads TGTGCCAGCAGGGGAGCGGGCTCCTACAATGAGCAGTTCTTC.

CDR3 in DNA: TGTGCCAGCACAAAAAGGAGGGACAACCGGGCTGGGGATCAGCCCCAGCATTTT. It translates to CASTKRRDNRAGDQPQHF. This chain joins TRBV25-1 and TRBJ1-5, with D tentatively TRBD1 (6 bases). V was clipped by 7 bases and J by 5 bases, with 27 bases between them. Germline-derived CDR1 and CDR2 are MGHDK and SYGVNS. The CDR3 covers 18 residues.

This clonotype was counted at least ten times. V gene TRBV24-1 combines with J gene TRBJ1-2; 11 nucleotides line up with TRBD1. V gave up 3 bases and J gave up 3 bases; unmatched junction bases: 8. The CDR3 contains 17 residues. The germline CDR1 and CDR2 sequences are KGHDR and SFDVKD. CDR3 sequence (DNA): TGTGCCACCAGTGATCCGGAGAGGACAGGGGGCTACTATGGCTACACCTTC. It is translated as CATSDPERTGGYYGYTF.

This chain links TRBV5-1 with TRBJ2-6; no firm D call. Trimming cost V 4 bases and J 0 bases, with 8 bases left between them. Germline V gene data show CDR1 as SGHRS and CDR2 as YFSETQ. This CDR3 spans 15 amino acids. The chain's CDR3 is CASSVGLSGANVLTF. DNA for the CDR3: TGCGCCAGCAGCGTGGGCCTCTCTGGGGCCAACGTCCTGACTTTC.

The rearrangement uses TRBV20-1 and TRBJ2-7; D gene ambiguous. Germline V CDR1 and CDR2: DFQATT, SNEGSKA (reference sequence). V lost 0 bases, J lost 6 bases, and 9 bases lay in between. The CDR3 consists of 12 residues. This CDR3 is CSARDWTSEQYF. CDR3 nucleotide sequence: TGCAGTGCTAGAGATTGGACCTCCGAGCAGTACTTC.

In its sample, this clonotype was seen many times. In DNA, the CDR3 is TGCAGCGTTGAGTGGACAGGGAACACTGAAGCTTTCTTT. It is translated as CSVEWTGNTEAFF. This chain links TRBV29-1 with TRBJ1-1; 7 positions match TRBD1. Germline CDR1 reads SQVTM; CDR2 reads ANQGSEA. The V and J ends lost 3 bases and 1 base, in that order; junction bases with no gene match: 2. The CDR3 extends over 13 amino acids.

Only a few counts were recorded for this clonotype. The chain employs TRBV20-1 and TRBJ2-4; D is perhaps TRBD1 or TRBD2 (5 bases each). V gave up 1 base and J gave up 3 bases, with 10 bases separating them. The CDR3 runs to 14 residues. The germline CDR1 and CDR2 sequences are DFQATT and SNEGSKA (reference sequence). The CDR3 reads CSARAGTGKNIQYF. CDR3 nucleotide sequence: TGCAGTGCTAGAGCCGGGACGGGCAAAAACATTCAGTACTTC.

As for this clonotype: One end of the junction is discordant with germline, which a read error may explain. CDR3 amino acids: CASSQGLAGGQVKNIPYF. The CDR3, as DNA: TGTGCCAGCAGCCAAGGCCTAGCGGGGGGGCAGGTCAAAAACATTCCGTACTTC. J is TRBJ2-4 and V is TRBV4-2; 12 bases fit TRBD2. The V gene's germline CDR1 is LGHNA and CDR2 YNFKEQ. This CDR3 comprises 18 residues.

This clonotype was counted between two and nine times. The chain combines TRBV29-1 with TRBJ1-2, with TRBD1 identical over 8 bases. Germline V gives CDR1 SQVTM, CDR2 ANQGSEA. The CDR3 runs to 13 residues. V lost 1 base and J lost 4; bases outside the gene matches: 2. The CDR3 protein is CSVEAGQGYGYTF. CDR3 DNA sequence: TGCAGCGTTGAAGCCGGACAGGGCTATGGCTACACCTTC.

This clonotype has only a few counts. Here the CDR3 DNA reads TGTGCCAGCAGTTCCGAGGGACCCCTGGCCCAGTACTTC. Residues: CASSSEGPLAQYF. The J gene is TRBJ2-5, the V gene TRBV6-2 or TRBV6-3; D possibly uses TRBD1 or TRBD2 (5 bases each). Germline lookup yields CDR1 MNHEY and CDR2 SVGEGT. This CDR3 contains 13 residues. V gave up 4 bases and J gave up 9 bases, with 15 bases separating them.

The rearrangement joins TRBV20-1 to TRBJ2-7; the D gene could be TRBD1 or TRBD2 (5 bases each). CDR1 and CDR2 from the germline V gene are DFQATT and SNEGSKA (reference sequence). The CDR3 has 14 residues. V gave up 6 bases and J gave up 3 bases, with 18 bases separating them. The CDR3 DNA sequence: TGCAGTGCCACCTCGGGGCCATACTACTACGAGCAGTACTTC. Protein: CSATSGPYYYEQYF.